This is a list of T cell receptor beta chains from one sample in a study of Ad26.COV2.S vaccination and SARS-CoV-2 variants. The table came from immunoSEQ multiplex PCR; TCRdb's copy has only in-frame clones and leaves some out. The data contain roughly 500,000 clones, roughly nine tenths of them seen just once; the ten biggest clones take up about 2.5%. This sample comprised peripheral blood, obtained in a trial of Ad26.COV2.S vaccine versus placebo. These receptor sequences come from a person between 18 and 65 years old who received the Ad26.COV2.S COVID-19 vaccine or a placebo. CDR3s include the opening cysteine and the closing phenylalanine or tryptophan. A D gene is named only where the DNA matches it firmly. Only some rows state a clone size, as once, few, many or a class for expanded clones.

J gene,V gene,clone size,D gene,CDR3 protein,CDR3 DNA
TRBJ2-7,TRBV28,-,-,CASSPDSYEQYF,TGTGCCAGCAGCCCTGATTCCTACGAGCAGTACTTC
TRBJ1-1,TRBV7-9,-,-,CASSVFEGTEAFF,TGTGCCAGCAGCGTTTTTGAGGGTACTGAAGCTTTCTTT
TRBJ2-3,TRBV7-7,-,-,CASSPDSYTQYF,TGTGCTAGCAGCCCGGACTCCTATACGCAGTATTTT
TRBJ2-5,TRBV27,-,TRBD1,CASSYLGQGGETQYF,TGTGCCAGCAGTTACCTCGGACAGGGCGGGGAGACCCAGTACTTC
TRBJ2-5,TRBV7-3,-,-,CASRQTGQGGETQYF,TGTGCCAGCAGACAAACGGGGCAGGGTGGAGAGACCCAGTACTTC
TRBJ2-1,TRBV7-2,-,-,CASSLPNEQFF,TGTGCCAGCAGCTTGCCCAATGAGCAGTTCTTC
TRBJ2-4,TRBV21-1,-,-,CASSKATPVAVAKNIQYF,TGTGCCAGCAGCAAAGCTACCCCCGTCGCGGTAGCCAAAAACATTCAGTACTTC
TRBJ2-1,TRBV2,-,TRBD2,CASLAGENEQFF,TGTGCCAGCCTAGCGGGAGAAAATGAGCAGTTCTTC
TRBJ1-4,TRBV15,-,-,CATSTSLVGATNEKLFF,TGTGCCACCAGCACCTCCCTTGTTGGAGCAACTAATGAAAAACTGTTTTTT
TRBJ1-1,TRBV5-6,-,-,CASSFGLMEAFF,TGTGCCAGCAGCTTTGGGCTCATGGAAGCTTTCTTT
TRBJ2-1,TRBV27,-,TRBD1,CASSPGQGFNEQFF,TGTGCCAGCAGTCCGGGACAGGGGTTCAATGAGCAGTTCTTC
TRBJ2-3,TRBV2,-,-,CASSERDTQYF,TGTGCCAGCAGTGAACGGGATACGCAGTATTTT
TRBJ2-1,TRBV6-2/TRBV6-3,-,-,CASSYSEQAGFYNEQFF,TGTGCCAGCAGTTACTCGGAACAAGCGGGTTTCTACAATGAGCAGTTCTTC
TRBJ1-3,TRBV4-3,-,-,CASSQDPGVGNTIYF,TGCGCCAGCAGCCAAGATCCCGGGGTTGGAAACACCATATATTTT
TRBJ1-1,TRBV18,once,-,CASSPPGRGRSEAFF,TGTGCCAGCTCACCACCCGGCAGGGGTAGGTCTGAAGCTTTCTTT
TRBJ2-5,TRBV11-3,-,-,CASSLVGAETQYF,TGTGCCAGCAGCTTAGTGGGTGCAGAGACCCAGTACTTC
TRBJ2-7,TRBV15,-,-,CATSRGAGAREQYF,TGTGCCACCAGCAGAGGGGCAGGGGCTAGAGAGCAGTACTTC